Shown below are 30 T cell receptor beta chains from a single sample sequenced in a study of blood T cell repertoires in COVID-19 (dated by TCRdb to the early 2020s). Libraries were made using the immunoSEQ multiplex PCR assay. Drawn from immuneACCESS, this table holds only the in-frame rearrangements with V and J called that TCRdb kept. Clones are partly lost; checked studies trace under half to an unresolved V gene and leave the rest unexplained. The sample has under 100,000 clones on record, about 90% of them singletons. Clones ranked in the top ten supply 4.6% of the sample. Specimen: peripheral blood. These receptors came from a man between 50 and 59 years old with active COVID-19.

This rearrangement joins TRBV28 to TRBJ2-4; D gene unclear. CDR3 length equals 15 residues. V dropped 3 bases and J dropped 1 base, with 10 bases sitting between them. The germline gives CDR1 MDHEN, CDR2 SYDVKM. Here the CDR3 DNA reads TGTGCCAGCAGTTTCCGGGTGGAGGCCAAAAACATTCAGTACTTC. The encoded protein is CASSFRVEAKNIQYF.

The genes are TRBV18 and TRBJ1-1; D not certain. Per the germline V gene, CDR1 is KGHSH and CDR2 is LQKENI. Trimming removed 3 bases from V and 0 bases from J, with 5 bases in between. This CDR3 is 13 amino acids long. The CDR3 protein is CASSPPVNTEAFF. The CDR3 nucleotides are TGTGCCAGCTCACCTCCAGTGAACACTGAAGCTTTCTTT. The whole variable domain, filled in from reference TRBV18 and TRBJ1-1, reads NAGVMQNPRHLVRRRGQEARLRCSPMKGHSHVYWYRQLPEEGLKFMVYLQKENIIDESGMPKERFSAEFPKEGPSILRIQQVVRGDSAAYFCASSPPVNTEAFFGQGTRLTVV.

This chain joins TRBV6-6 and TRBJ2-7, with 8 positions matching TRBD1. V shed 5 bases, J shed 3 bases, and the junction held 9 bases outside the gene matches. CDR3 length equals 15 residues. Germline CDR1 is MNHNY and CDR2 is SVGAGI (reference sequence). The CDR3 bases are TGTGCCAGCAGTCCTCCGGGACAGGCCCTCTACGAGCAGTACTTC. Its translation: CASSPPGQALYEQYF.

This clone has just a few counts. The chain combines TRBV2 with TRBJ1-6; 8 positions match TRBD1. The CDR3 is 14 residues long. Trimming took 9 bases from V and 2 from J; bases not matched to a gene: 3. Germline CDR1 and CDR2: SNHLY and FYNNEI. CDR3 nucleotide sequence: TGTGCCAGGACGGACAGGGCCTATAATTCACCCCTCCACTTT. This codes for CARTDRAYNSPLHF.

The chain has TRBV29-1 and TRBJ2-3; possibly TRBD1 for D (5 bases). CDR1 and CDR2 from the germline V gene are SQVTM and ANQGSEA. This CDR3 has 13 amino acids. The germline V and J ends were trimmed by 4 bases and 2 bases, with 10 bases remaining between them. The CDR3 loop is CSVGTGFTDTQYF. The CDR3 bases are TGCAGCGTTGGCACAGGCTTCACAGATACGCAGTATTTT.

This chain uses TRBV7-9 with TRBJ2-5; 7 bases fit TRBD2. V lost 5 bases, J lost 5 bases, and 11 bases stayed unmatched. Germline CDR1 reads SEHNR; CDR2 reads FQNEAQ (reference sequence). The CDR3 sequence is 15 residues long. The CDR3 here is CASSPTFGEGETQYF. For the CDR3, the DNA is TGTGCCAGCAGCCCAACTTTCGGGGAGGGTGAGACCCAGTACTTC.

The V gene is TRBV28, the J gene TRBJ2-1; TRBD2 aligns across 7 bases. The junction had 8 bases not matched to a gene; V was cut back by 5 bases and J by 1 base. CDR1 and CDR2 from the germline V gene are MDHEN and SYDVKM. This CDR3 region has 16 residues. CDR3 loop: CASSRTGEGSYNEQFF. The CDR3 DNA is TGTGCCAGCAGTAGGACGGGGGAGGGATCCTACAATGAGCAGTTCTTC.

The CDR3 bases are TGCAGCGTTTTTTCCCCGGGACAGGGGGCGCGAGGACTGTTTTTT. Protein product: CSVFSPGQGARGLFF. The J gene is TRBJ1-4, the V gene TRBV29-1, with TRBD1 identical over 12 bases. Germline trimming cut 5 bases from V and 13 bases from J; bases unmatched to any gene: 14. This CDR3 has 15 residues. Germline CDR1 SQVTM, CDR2 ANQGSEA.

The chain joins TRBV27 to TRBJ1-2; 8 bases agree with TRBD1. V trimming: 3 bases; J trimming: 7 bases; junction bases outside the gene matches: 10. The CDR3 is made up of 15 amino acids. Germline CDR1 MNHEY, CDR2 SMNVEV (reference sequence). In DNA form, the CDR3 reads TGTGCCAGCAGTTTCACTCAGGACAGGGCTCGTGGCTACACCTTC. This sequence encodes CASSFTQDRARGYTF.

This rearrangement joins TRBV7-8 to TRBJ1-2; TRBD1 might be the D (6 bases). In germline, CDR1 is SGHVS, CDR2 FQNEAQ. Trimming stripped 6 bases from V and 2 bases from J, with 10 bases between. The CDR3 runs to 13 residues. CDR3 protein: CASSGTRNYGYTF. CDR3 DNA sequence: TGTGCCAGCAGTGGGACAAGAAACTATGGCTACACCTTC.

The chain recombines TRBV30 with TRBJ2-7; 8 bases are shared with TRBD2. CDR1 GTSNPN and CDR2 SVGIG come from the germline V gene (reference sequence). The CDR3 has 14 amino acids. V lost 5 bases, J lost 3 bases, and 9 bases stayed unmatched. The CDR3: CAWSQLAGSYEQYF. The CDR3 DNA reads as TGTGCCTGGTCACAGTTAGCGGGGAGCTACGAGCAGTACTTC.

CDR3 bases: TGTGCCAGCAACGAACTCCTAGCGAGCACAGATACGCAGTATTTT. Amino acids: CASNELLASTDTQYF. The rearrangement uses TRBV2 and TRBJ2-3; the D gene is possibly TRBD2 (6 bases). CDR1 and CDR2 (germline): SNHLY, FYNNEI. Trimming took 7 bases from V and 0 from J, leaving 14 bases between them. The CDR3 has 15 residues.

V and J are TRBV19 and TRBJ2-7; TRBD2 matches at 9 bases. This CDR3 has 16 amino acids. CDR1 LNHDA and CDR2 SQIVND come from the germline V gene (reference sequence). Trimming took 5 bases from V and 0 from J; bases not matched to a gene: 8. Here the CDR3 reads CASSALLAGLSYEQYF. CDR3 DNA sequence: TGTGCCAGTAGTGCACTACTAGCGGGCCTCTCCTACGAGCAGTACTTC.

The gene calls are TRBV19 and TRBJ2-7; 8 bases align to TRBD2. This CDR3 comprises 17 residues. The junction had 14 bases not matched to a gene; V was cut back by 5 bases and J by 2 bases. The germline gives CDR1 LNHDA, CDR2 SQIVND (reference sequence). The DNA of the CDR3 is TGTGCCAGTAGTCAAGGTCGGGAGGGGCCCCTCACCTACGAGCAGTACTTC. It translates to CASSQGREGPLTYEQYF.

The chain links TRBV7-9 to TRBJ2-7; 9 bases fit TRBD2. The V gene end was trimmed by 4 bases and the J gene end by 2 bases; junction bases not matched to a gene: 9. Germline assignment: CDR1 SEHNR and CDR2 FQNEAQ (reference sequence). The CDR3 sequence is 16 residues long. In DNA form, the CDR3 reads TGTGCCAGCAGCTCCAAGACTAGCGGAAGTCCCTACGAGCAGTACTTC. Its protein product is CASSSKTSGSPYEQYF.

The chain uses TRBV15 and TRBJ1-6; weak D call: TRBD1 (6 bases). Trimming cost V 2 bases and J 9 bases, with 14 bases left between them. Germline V CDR1 and CDR2: LNHNV, YYDKDF (reference sequence). The CDR3 is made up of 15 amino acids. The CDR3 coding sequence is TGTGCCACCAGCAGAACCACAGGGTCGGGTTCACCCCTCCACTTT. Translating gives CATSRTTGSGSPLHF.

The rearrangement uses TRBV5-4 and TRBJ2-1; 7 nucleotides agree with TRBD2. CDR3 length equals 15 residues. The ends lost 5 bases at V and 7 bases at J; junction bases unmatched: 12. CDR1 is SGHNT and CDR2 is YYREEE in the germline V gene (reference sequence). CDR3 in amino acids: CASRGGGRAANEQFF. For the CDR3, the DNA is TGTGCCAGCAGGGGAGGAGGGAGGGCCGCTAATGAGCAGTTCTTC.

The chain joins TRBV6-1 to TRBJ2-1; D gene ambiguous. Between the trimmed V and J ends, which lost 0 bases and 4 bases, there was a span of 10 bases. The CDR3 loop spans 15 amino acids. Germline V gives CDR1 MNHNS, CDR2 SASEGT. In nucleotides, the CDR3 is TGTGCCAGCAGTGAAGCGGGCCCGCCTTACAATGAGCAGTTCTTC. It yields the protein CASSEAGPPYNEQFF.

The rearrangement uses TRBV11-3 and TRBJ1-5; TRBD1 is a possible D gene (5 bases). Germline V gene sequence: CDR1 SGHNT, CDR2 YENEEA. CDR3 length: 13 residues. The germline V and J ends were trimmed by 6 bases and 2 bases, with 8 bases remaining between them. CDR3 region: CASSWTRNQPQHF. The CDR3 region has the DNA TGTGCCAGCAGTTGGACACGCAATCAGCCCCAGCATTTT.

This sequence joins TRBV28 and TRBJ2-1; tentatively, D is TRBD2 (5 bases). The CDR3 sequence is 13 residues long. V dropped 6 bases and J dropped 3 bases, with 9 bases sitting between them. Per the germline V gene, CDR1 is MDHEN and CDR2 is SYDVKM. Written as DNA, the CDR3 is TGTGCCAGCAGGGGCGGGTTCTACAATGAGCAGTTCTTC. Translated: CASRGGFYNEQFF. Full variable domain (outside the CDR3, taken from reference TRBV28 and TRBJ2-1): DVKVTQSSRYLVKRTGEKVFLECVQDMDHENMFWYRQDPGLGLRLIYFSYDVKMKEKGDIPEGYSVSREKKERFSLILESASTNQTSMYLCASRGGFYNEQFFGPGTRLTVL.

The chain couples TRBV12-3 or TRBV12-4 to TRBJ2-5, with 9 bases aligning to TRBD1. Germline trimming cut 7 bases from V and 4 bases from J; bases unmatched to any gene: 4. This CDR3 is built from 13 residues. CDR3 coding DNA: TGTGCCAGCAAACAGGGGGCAGGAGAGACCCAGTACTTC. Translation: CASKQGAGETQYF.

The chain carries TRBV4-2 and TRBJ2-3; 8 bases are a match to TRBD1. There are 15 residues in the CDR3. The ends lost 0 bases at V and 6 bases at J; junction bases unmatched: 5. Germline V gene data show CDR1 as LGHNA and CDR2 as YNFKEQ. CDR3 nucleotides: TGTGCCAGCAGCCAAGATGGGACAGGCATCGATACGCAGTATTTT. It specifies CASSQDGTGIDTQYF.

The CDR3 spells CSVEIPGQGASYEQYF. CDR3 in DNA: TGCAGCGTTGAAATACCGGGACAGGGGGCTTCTTACGAGCAGTACTTC. The chain couples TRBV29-1 to TRBJ2-7; 12 bases line up with TRBD1. This CDR3 spans 16 amino acids. Germline V gene lookup returns CDR1 SQVTM and CDR2 ANQGSEA. The V gene end was trimmed by 2 bases and the J gene end by 4 bases; junction bases not matched to a gene: 9.

The V gene is TRBV4-2, the J gene TRBJ2-2; D unclear. V gave up 0 bases and J gave up 4 bases, with 12 bases separating them. The CDR3 sequence is 16 residues long. Germline V gene data show CDR1 as LGHNA and CDR2 as YNFKEQ. CDR3 sequence reads: CASSQDIHASTGELFF. CDR3 nucleotide sequence: TGTGCCAGCAGCCAAGATATCCATGCTAGCACCGGGGAGCTGTTTTTT.

This clone was recorded once. This chain uses TRBV9 with TRBJ2-2; 10 positions agree with TRBD1. Trimming removed 6 bases from V and 2 bases from J; junction bases left unmatched: 7. The germline CDR1 and CDR2 sequences are SGDLS and YYNGEE. The CDR3 runs to 16 residues. Written as DNA, the CDR3 is TGTGCCAGCACAACCAGACAGGGGGCCAACACCGGGGAGCTGTTTTTT. Its translation: CASTTRQGANTGELFF. The entire variable domain, with the rest obtained from reference TRBV9 and TRBJ2-2, is as follows: DSGVTQTPKHLITATGQRVTLRCSPRSGDLSVYWYQQSLDQGLQFLIQYYNGEERAKGNILERFSAQQFPDLHSELNLSSLELGDSALYFCASTTRQGANTGELFFGEGSRLTVL.

J is TRBJ2-5 and V is TRBV11-2, with 9 bases aligning to TRBD2. Germline V gene data show CDR1 as SGHAT and CDR2 as FQNNGV. The CDR3 runs 14 residues. Unmatched junction bases numbered 2, after V lost 1 base and J lost 5 bases. The CDR3 protein is CASSLGLAAETQYF. The CDR3 DNA is TGTGCCAGCAGCTTAGGACTAGCGGCGGAGACCCAGTACTTC.

V usage is TRBV9 and J usage is TRBJ1-1; possible D gene TRBD1, 5 bases. This CDR3 is built from 15 residues. V shed 0 bases and J shed 3 bases, with 12 bases lying between them. Germline V lookup: CDR1 SGDLS, CDR2 YYNGEE. The CDR3 DNA reads TGTGCCAGCAGCGTAGAAGGGCTAGGGGACACTGAAGCTTTCTTT. Residues: CASSVEGLGDTEAFF.

This chain joins TRBV7-3 and TRBJ2-1; 7 bases agree with TRBD2. This CDR3 has 17 residues. The junction had 7 bases not matched to a gene; V was cut back by 2 bases and J by 0 bases. Germline CDR1 SGHTA, CDR2 FQGTGA. CDR3 region: CASSLASGHSSYNEQFF. CDR3 nucleotides: TGTGCCAGCAGCTTAGCTAGCGGACATAGCTCCTACAATGAGCAGTTCTTC.

The chain recombines TRBV30 with TRBJ2-7; D is undetermined. The V gene's germline CDR1 is GTSNPN and CDR2 SVGIG (reference sequence). Trimming took 0 bases from V and 3 from J, leaving 9 bases between them. The CDR3 consists of 13 residues. The CDR3 loop reads CAWSVGSHYEQYF. As DNA, the CDR3 is TGTGCCTGGAGTGTGGGCAGTCACTACGAGCAGTACTTC.

In nucleotides, the CDR3 is TGTGCCTGGAACAATTATGGGGGGGTTAAAACCTACCCCTATGGCTACACCTTC. As protein: CAWNNYGGVKTYPYGYTF. The genes are TRBV30 and TRBJ1-2; possibly TRBD1 for D (5 bases). Germline values: CDR1 GTSNPN, CDR2 SVGIG (reference sequence). The CDR3 is made up of 18 amino acids. V lost 4 bases and J lost 4, with 28 bases in between.